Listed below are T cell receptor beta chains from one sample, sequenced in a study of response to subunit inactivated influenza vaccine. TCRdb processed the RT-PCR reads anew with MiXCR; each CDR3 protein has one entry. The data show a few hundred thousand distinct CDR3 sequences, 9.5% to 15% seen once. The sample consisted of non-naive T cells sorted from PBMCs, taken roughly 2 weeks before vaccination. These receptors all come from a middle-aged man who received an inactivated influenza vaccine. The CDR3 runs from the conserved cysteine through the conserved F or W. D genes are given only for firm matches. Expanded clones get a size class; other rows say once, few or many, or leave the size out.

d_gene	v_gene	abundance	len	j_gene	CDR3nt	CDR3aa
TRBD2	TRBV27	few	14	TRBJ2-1	TGTGCCAGCTCGCCCCGGGAGGGCCTCATGGAACAGTTCTTC	CASSPREGLMEQFF
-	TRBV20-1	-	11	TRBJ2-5	TGCAGTGCTAGATTTTGGGAGACCCAGTACTTC	CSARFWETQYF
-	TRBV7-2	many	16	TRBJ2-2	TGTGCCAGCAGCTTCACGAGGCGACTGAACACCGGGGAGCTGTTTTTT	CASSFTRRLNTGELFF
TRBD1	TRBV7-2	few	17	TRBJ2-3	TGTGCCAGCAGCTTAGGACAGGGGGCGCTCGGGACAGATACGCAGTATTTT	CASSLGQGALGTDTQYF
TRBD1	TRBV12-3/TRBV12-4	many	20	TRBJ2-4	TGTGCCAGCAGTTTAGCAATGCTTCTCAACAGGGGATCGGCCAAAAACATTCAGTACTTC	CASSLAMLLNRGSAKNIQYF
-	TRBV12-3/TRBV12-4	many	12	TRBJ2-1	TGTGCCAGCAGTTTAGGTACCAGGGAGCAGTTCTTC	CASSLGTREQFF
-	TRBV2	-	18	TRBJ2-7	TGTACCATCTGTTTAGGGGGACCGTGGGGGACGGAGCCCTACGAGCAGTACTTC	CTICLGGPWGTEPYEQYF
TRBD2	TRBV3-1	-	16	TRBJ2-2	TGTGCCAGCAGCCCTTGGACTAGCGGGAGTACCGGGGAGCTGTTTTTT	CASSPWTSGSTGELFF
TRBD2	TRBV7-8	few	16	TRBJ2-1	TGTGCCAGCAGCTTAGCTCCCAGCGGGAGCTACAATGAGCAGTTCTTC	CASSLAPSGSYNEQFF
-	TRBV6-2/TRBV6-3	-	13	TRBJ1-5	TGTGCCAGCTGCAAGGACGGAAATCAGCCCCAGCATTTT	CASCKDGNQPQHF
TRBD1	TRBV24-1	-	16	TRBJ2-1	TGTGCCACCAGTGACACAGGGACAGGGGCCGGGAATGAGCAGTTCTTC	CATSDTGTGAGNEQFF
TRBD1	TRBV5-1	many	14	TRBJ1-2	TGCGCCAGCAGCCCCGGGACAGCCGGCTATGGCTACACCTTC	CASSPGTAGYGYTF
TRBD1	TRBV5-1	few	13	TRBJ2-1	TGCGCCAGCAGCTGGACAGGGGGCGGTGAGCAGTTCTTC	CASSWTGGGEQFF
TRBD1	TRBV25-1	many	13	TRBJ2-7	TGTGCCAGCACACGGGACAGGGGAGGTGAGCAGTACTTC	CASTRDRGGEQYF
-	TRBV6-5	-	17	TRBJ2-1	TGTGCCAGCAGTTACTCAGCCGAAGAAAGCTCCTACAATGAGCAGTTCTTC	CASSYSAEESSYNEQFF
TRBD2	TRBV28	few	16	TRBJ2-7	TGTGCCAGCAGTTGGGGACTAGCGGGCGGGTCCTACGAGCAGTACTTC	CASSWGLAGGSYEQYF
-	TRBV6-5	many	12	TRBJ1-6	TGTGCCAGCAGTGGACAGCTCTCACCCCTCCACTTT	CASSGQLSPLHF
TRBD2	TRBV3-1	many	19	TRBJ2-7	TGTGCCAGCAGCCCTGATCACACCGGGACTAGCGGGAGATCCTACGAGCAGTACTTC	CASSPDHTGTSGRSYEQYF
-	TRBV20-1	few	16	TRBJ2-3	TGCAGTGCTAGCATTCTAGGGTTTGCTAGCACAGATACGCAGTATTTT	CSASILGFASTDTQYF
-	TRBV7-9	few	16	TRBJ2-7	TGTGCCAGCAGCTTAACCTCTCGGGGCAGGGGATACGAGCAGTACTTC	CASSLTSRGRGYEQYF
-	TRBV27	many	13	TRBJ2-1	TGTGCCAGCAGTTTACAGGGGTACAATGAGCAGTTCTTC	CASSLQGYNEQFF
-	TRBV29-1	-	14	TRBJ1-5	TGCAGCGTTCAGGGAGGGGGAGGCAAACAGCCCCAGCATTTT	CSVQGGGGKQPQHF
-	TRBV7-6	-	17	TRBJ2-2	TGTGCCAGCAGTCCAACGGGGGGCAGGGGTTACACCGGGGAGCTGTTTTTT	CASSPTGGRGYTGELFF
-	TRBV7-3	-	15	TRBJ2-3	TGTGCCAGCAGCTTAACGTTGCACAGCACAGATACGCAGTATTTT	CASSLTLHSTDTQYF
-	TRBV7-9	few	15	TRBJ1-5	TGTGCCAGCAGCTTTGGGGTCGAGCGCAATCAGCCCCAGCATTTT	CASSFGVERNQPQHF
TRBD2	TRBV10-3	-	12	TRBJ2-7	TGTGCCATCAGTACTAGCGGGGACGAGCAGTACTTC	CAISTSGDEQYF
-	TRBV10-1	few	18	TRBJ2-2	TGCGCCAGCAGTGAACCCAGAGGAGGGACAAGGCTGGCCGGGGAGCTGTTTTTT	CASSEPRGGTRLAGELFF
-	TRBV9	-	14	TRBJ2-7	TGTGCCAGCAGCGATCGGGACTGGTCCTACGAGCAGTACTTC	CASSDRDWSYEQYF
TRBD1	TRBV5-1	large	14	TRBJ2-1	TGCGCCAGCAGCGGTGGGACAGGCTACAATGAGCAGTTCTTC	CASSGGTGYNEQFF
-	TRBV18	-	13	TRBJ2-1	TGTGCCAGCTCACCCAGCAGATACAATGAGCAGTTCTTC	CASSPSRYNEQFF
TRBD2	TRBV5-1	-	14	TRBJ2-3	TGCGCCAGCAGCTTAAGCGGGGACACAGATACGCAGTATTTT	CASSLSGDTDTQYF
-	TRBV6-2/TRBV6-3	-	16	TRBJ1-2	TGTGCCAGCAGCTCCCTCACCGTTGGCACGGTGATCGGCTACACCTTC	CASSSLTVGTVIGYTF
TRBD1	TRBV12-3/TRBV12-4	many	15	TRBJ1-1	TGTGCCAGCACCCCCCTGACAGGGGCGAAGACTGAAGCTTTCTTT	CASTPLTGAKTEAFF
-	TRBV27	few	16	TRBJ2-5	TGTGCCAGCAGTTCGACAGGGTGGGACTCCCAAGAGACCCAGTACTTC	CASSSTGWDSQETQYF
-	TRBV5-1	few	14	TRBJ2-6	TGCGCCAGCAGCACAGGGAGCGGGGCCAACGTCCTGACTTTC	CASSTGSGANVLTF
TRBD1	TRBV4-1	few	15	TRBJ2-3	TGCGCCAGCAGCCAAGGGCAGGGGGAGTTGGATACGCAGTATTTT	CASSQGQGELDTQYF
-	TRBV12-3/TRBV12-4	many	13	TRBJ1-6	TGTGCCAGCAGTTTAGTCAGTAATTCACCCCTCCACTTT	CASSLVSNSPLHF
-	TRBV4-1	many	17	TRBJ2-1	TGCGCCAGCAAAGTCTCGGGACCCAGAACTGACCGCAATGAGCAGTTCTTC	CASKVSGPRTDRNEQFF
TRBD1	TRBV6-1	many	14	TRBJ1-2	TGTGCCAGCAGTCCGACAGGGACCAACTATGGCTACACCTTC	CASSPTGTNYGYTF
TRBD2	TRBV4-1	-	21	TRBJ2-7	TGCGCCAGCAGCCAAGAGGGGCCTGTTGGACTAGCGGGTTTCAGGCTTTACGAGCAGTACTTC	CASSQEGPVGLAGFRLYEQYF
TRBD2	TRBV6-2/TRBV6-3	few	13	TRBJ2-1	TGTGCCAGCAGTTTTGGACTAGTCAATGAGCAGTTCTTC	CASSFGLVNEQFF
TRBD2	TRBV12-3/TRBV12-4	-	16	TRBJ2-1	TGTGCCAGCAACACCTTAGCGGGATTTGGGTTCAATGAGCAGTTCTTC	CASNTLAGFGFNEQFF
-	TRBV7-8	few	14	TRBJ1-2	TGTGCCAGCAGCCTCTATGGGGGGGGGCAATACTACACCTTC	CASSLYGGGQYYTF
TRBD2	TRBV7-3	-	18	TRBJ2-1	TGTGCCAGCAGCCCTTCGGGACTAGCGGGAGGGCTATACAATGAGCAGTTCTTC	CASSPSGLAGGLYNEQFF
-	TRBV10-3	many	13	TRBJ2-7	TGTGCCAACTCCGGGACGGATTTTTACGAGCAGTACTTC	CANSGTDFYEQYF
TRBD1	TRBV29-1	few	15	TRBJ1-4	TGCAGCGTTGAAGGACGTCACAGGGGTGGGGAAAAACTGTTTTTT	CSVEGRHRGGEKLFF
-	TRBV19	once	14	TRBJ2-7	TGTGCCAGTAGTATCGGTGGGCAGGGGTACGAGCAGTACTTC	CASSIGGQGYEQYF
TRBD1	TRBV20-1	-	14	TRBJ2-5	TGCAGTGCTCTCCCGGACAGGACGACAGAGACCCAGTACTTC	CSALPDRTTETQYF
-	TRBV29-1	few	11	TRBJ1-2	TGCAGCGTGGGGGAAGACTATGGCTACACCTTC	CSVGEDYGYTF
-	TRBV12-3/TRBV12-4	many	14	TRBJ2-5	TGTGCCAGCAGTTTTTTTGGGGCGCAAGAGACCCAGTACTTC	CASSFFGAQETQYF
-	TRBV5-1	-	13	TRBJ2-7	TGCGCCAGCAGCTTGGCCCACTCCTACGAGCAGTACTTC	CASSLAHSYEQYF
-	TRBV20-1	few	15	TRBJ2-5	TGCAGTGCTAGTCAGCCTAGAGGGAGGCAAGAGACCCAGTACTTC	CSASQPRGRQETQYF
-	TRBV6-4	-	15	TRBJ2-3	TGTGCCAGCAGTGACCGTGGCGGAAGCACAGATACGCAGTATTTT	CASSDRGGSTDTQYF
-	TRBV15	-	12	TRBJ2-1	TGTGCCACCAGCTCACAAGGAGTGATTCGGTTCTTC	CATSSQGVIRFF
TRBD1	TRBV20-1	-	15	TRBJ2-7	TGCAGTGTCCCTAACCGGGGACAGGGGAACTACGAGCAGTACTTC	CSVPNRGQGNYEQYF